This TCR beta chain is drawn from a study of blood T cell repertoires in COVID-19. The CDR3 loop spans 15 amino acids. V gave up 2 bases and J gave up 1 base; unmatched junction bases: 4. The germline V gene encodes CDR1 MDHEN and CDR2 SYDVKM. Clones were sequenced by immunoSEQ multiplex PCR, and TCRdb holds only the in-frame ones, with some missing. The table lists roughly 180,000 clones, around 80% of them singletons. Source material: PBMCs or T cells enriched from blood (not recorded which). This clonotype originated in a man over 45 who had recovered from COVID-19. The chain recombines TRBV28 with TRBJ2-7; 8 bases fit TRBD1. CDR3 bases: TGTGCCAGCAGTTTAAGCGGACAGGGTTCCTACGAGCAGTACTTC. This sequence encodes CASSLSGQGSYEQYF.